This T cell receptor beta chain was obtained from a study of blood T cell repertoires in COVID-19. For the study at large: Both acute and convalescent COVID-19 samples were obtained from the United States, Italy and Spain. PBMCs, B-cell-depleted T cells, or T cells were the source of the cDNA or gDNA that made up the material.

Per the authors' pipeline: Reference gene primer amplification gave estimated nucleated cell counts. Assay: immunoSEQ multiplex PCR; the TCRdb copy retains only in-frame clones and omits some. Clone size and V and J calls were adopted from that table, with D and trimming inferred from the DNA. This table has some 120,000 clones, roughly 87% appearing once. V shed 4 bases and J shed 8 bases, with 7 bases lying between them. This CDR3 has 11 residues. CDR1 is SGDLS, CDR2 YYNGEE, per germline. The chain is built from TRBV9 and TRBJ1-3, with D unresolved. This TCR derives from an elderly woman with acute or convalescent COVID-19. Sequenced input: peripheral blood. The CDR3 protein is CASSSGDTIYF. The CDR3 DNA reads as TGTGCCAGCAGCAGCGGAGACACCATATATTTT.